This is a list of T cell receptor beta chains from one sample in a study of cytomegalovirus exposure and HLA in healthy donors. Using immunoSEQ multiplex PCR, the repertoire was profiled, and TCRdb retains in-frame clones only, with some absent. This sample yields approximately 160,000 clones, of which over 70% are seen a single time; about 1.5% belongs to the top ten. The sequenced material came from PBMCs. These receptors were collected from a woman in her 30s in good health and CMV-seropositive. Each CDR3 is given with its conserved first and last residue. D genes are given only for firm matches. Clone size is given for some rows only: seen once, a few or many times, or a class if the clone is expanded.

length	D	size	J	V	CDR3	DNA
17	-	-	TRBJ1-1	TRBV11-2	CASSFRPIGVSNTEAFF	TGTGCCAGCAGCTTTAGGCCAATCGGGGTTTCGAACACTGAAGCTTTCTTT
15	-	-	TRBJ1-1	TRBV9	CASSVAFGGSTEAFF	TGTGCCAGCAGCGTAGCTTTCGGGGGATCCACTGAAGCTTTCTTT
13	-	-	TRBJ1-4	TRBV28	CASSPGGNEKLFF	TGTGCCAGCAGCCCCGGAGGTAATGAAAAACTGTTTTTT
14	TRBD2	few	TRBJ2-7	TRBV27	CASSWASGTGEQYF	TGTGCCAGCAGTTGGGCTAGCGGGACCGGCGAGCAGTACTTC
16	TRBD2	-	TRBJ2-3	TRBV4-3	CASSHNSREMVDTQYF	TGCGCCAGCAGCCACAACTCGCGGGAGATGGTAGATACGCAGTATTTT
15	TRBD2	-	TRBJ2-7	TRBV4-1	CASSQEGLAGYEQYF	TGCGCCAGCAGCCAAGAGGGACTAGCGGGTTACGAGCAGTACTTC
16	TRBD2	-	TRBJ2-7	TRBV28	CASTASGSWANNEQYF	TGTGCCAGCACGGCTAGCGGGTCCTGGGCCAATAACGAGCAGTACTTC
14	-	once	TRBJ1-4	TRBV13	CASSLGLWGEKLFF	TGTGCCAGCAGCTTAGGCCTCTGGGGCGAAAAACTGTTTTTT
15	TRBD2	-	TRBJ2-3	TRBV10-3	CAISGTTAFTDTQYF	TGTGCCATCTCCGGGACTACAGCCTTCACAGATACGCAGTATTTT
15	TRBD1	once	TRBJ1-5	TRBV9	CASTRTGEGNQPQHF	TGTGCCAGCACCAGGACAGGGGAGGGCAATCAGCCCCAGCATTTT
15	-	-	TRBJ1-1	TRBV27	CASSPEPLMNTEAFF	TGTGCCAGCAGTCCCGAGCCTCTGATGAACACTGAAGCTTTCTTT
16	TRBD1	-	TRBJ1-2	TRBV7-2	CASSSPPGQGHYGYTF	TGTGCCAGCAGCTCACCTCCGGGACAGGGCCACTATGGCTACACCTTC
18	TRBD2	-	TRBJ2-7	TRBV7-2	CASSSGLAGARSSYEQYF	TGTGCCAGCAGCTCCGGACTAGCGGGCGCTAGGAGCTCCTACGAGCAGTACTTC
15	-	-	TRBJ1-2	TRBV30	CAWSGGGDRNYGYTF	TGTGCCTGGAGTGGGGGGGGCGATAGGAACTATGGCTACACCTTC
12	-	few	TRBJ1-1	TRBV6-1	CASSRVNTEAFF	TGTGCCAGCAGCCGCGTGAACACTGAAGCTTTCTTT